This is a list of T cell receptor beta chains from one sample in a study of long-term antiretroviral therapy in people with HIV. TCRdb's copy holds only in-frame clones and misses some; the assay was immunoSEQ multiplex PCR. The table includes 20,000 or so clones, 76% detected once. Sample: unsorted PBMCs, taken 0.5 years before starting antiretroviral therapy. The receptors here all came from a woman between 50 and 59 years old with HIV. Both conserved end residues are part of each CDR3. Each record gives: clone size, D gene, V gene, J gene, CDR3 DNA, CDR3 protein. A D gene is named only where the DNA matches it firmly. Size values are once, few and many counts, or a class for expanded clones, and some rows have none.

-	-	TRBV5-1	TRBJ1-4	TGCGCCAGCAGCCTCAGGGGAGAGGGAGCTAATGAAAAACTGTTTTTT	CASSLRGEGANEKLFF
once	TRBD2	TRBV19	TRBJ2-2	TGTGCCAGTAGTCCGTGGACTAGCGGGGGAGGCGGGGAGCTGTTTTTT	CASSPWTSGGGGELFF
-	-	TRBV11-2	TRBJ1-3	TGTGCCAGCAGCCAGACACGAGTCTCTGGAAACACCATATATTTT	CASSQTRVSGNTIYF
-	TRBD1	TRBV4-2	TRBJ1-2	TGTGCCAGCAGCCATACAGGGGGAAAGATGTATGGCTACACCTTC	CASSHTGGKMYGYTF
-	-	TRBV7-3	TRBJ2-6	TGTGCCAGCAGCTCAGGGGTAGCTGGGGCCAACGTCCTGACTTTC	CASSSGVAGANVLTF
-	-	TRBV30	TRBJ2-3	TGTGCCTGGAATCTAAGGGGGAAGGCTACAGATACGCAGTATTTT	CAWNLRGKATDTQYF
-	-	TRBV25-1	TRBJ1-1	TGTGCCAGCAGTGACAAACTACAAGGCGGGACTGAAGCTTTCTTT	CASSDKLQGGTEAFF
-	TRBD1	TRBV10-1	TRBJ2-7	TGCGCCAGCAGCTCTACGGGGACAGGGGAGTTGGTGCAGTACTTC	CASSSTGTGELVQYF
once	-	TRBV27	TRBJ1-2	TGTGCCAGCAGTCTCTGGAAGGGGGGTGGCTACACCTTC	CASSLWKGGGYTF
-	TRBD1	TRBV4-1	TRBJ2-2	TGCGCCAGCAGCCAAGCCCCGGGACAGGGGACGAACACCGGGGAGCTGTTTTTT	CASSQAPGQGTNTGELFF
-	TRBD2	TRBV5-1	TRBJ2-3	TGCGCCAGCAGCGGGAATAGCGGGTCTGTCACAGATACGCAGTATTTT	CASSGNSGSVTDTQYF
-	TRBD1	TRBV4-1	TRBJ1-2	TGCGCCAGCAGCCAGCAGGGGGGCTATGGCTACACCTTC	CASSQQGGYGYTF
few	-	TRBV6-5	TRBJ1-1	TGTGCCAGCAGGCTACAGGGACACACTGAAGCTTTCTTT	CASRLQGHTEAFF
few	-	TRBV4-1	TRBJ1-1	TGCGCCAGCAGCCGGGGGGACATGAACACTGAAGCTTTCTTT	CASSRGDMNTEAFF
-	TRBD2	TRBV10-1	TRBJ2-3	TGCGCCAGCAGTGAGTCGGCCAGCGGGGGGGCCCCGCAGTATTTT	CASSESASGGAPQYF
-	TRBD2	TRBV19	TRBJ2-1	TGTGCCAGTAGTTTTAAGACTAGCGGGGGGCATGAGCAGTTCTTC	CASSFKTSGGHEQFF
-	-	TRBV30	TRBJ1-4	TGTGCCTGGAGTGTGGGCCCGGAACTGTTTTTT	CAWSVGPELFF
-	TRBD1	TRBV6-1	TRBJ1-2	TGTGCCGGTTTTACAGGGGTTGCTGGCTACACCTTC	CAGFTGVAGYTF
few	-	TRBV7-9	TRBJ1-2	TGTGCCAGCAGCCAGGGTAGGACAGCCCATGAGGGCTACACCTTC	CASSQGRTAHEGYTF
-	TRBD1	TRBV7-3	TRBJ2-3	TGTGCCAGCAGCCCCTTAAATAGACAGGGTAGCACAGATACGCAGTATTTT	CASSPLNRQGSTDTQYF
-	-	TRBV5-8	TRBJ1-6	TGTGCCAGCAGCTTGGACGGCGCCAATTCACCCCTCCACTTT	CASSLDGANSPLHF
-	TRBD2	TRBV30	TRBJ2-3	TGTGCCTGGAGTGAGGGCGGGGGGGCCGGGGGCACAGATACGCAGTATTTT	CAWSEGGGAGGTDTQYF
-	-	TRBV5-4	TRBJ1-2	TGTGCCAGCAGCTTGGTAGGGAAAGACTATGGCTACACCTTC	CASSLVGKDYGYTF
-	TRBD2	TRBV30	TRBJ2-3	TGTGCCTGGAGTGTAAGCGGGGCCTACACAGATACGCAGTATTTT	CAWSVSGAYTDTQYF
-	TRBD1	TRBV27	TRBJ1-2	TGTGCCAGCAGTTTATCCGGGACAGGGCCGAACTGGGATGGCTACACCTTC	CASSLSGTGPNWDGYTF
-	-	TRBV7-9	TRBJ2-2	TGTGCCAGCAGCCTGAGTCCTAGCCACACCGGGGAGCTGTTTTTT	CASSLSPSHTGELFF
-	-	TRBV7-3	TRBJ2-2	TGTGCCAGCAGCTCCGGGAGAGGGGAGCTGTTTTTT	CASSSGRGELFF
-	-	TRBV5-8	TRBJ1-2	TGTGCCAGCAGCTTGGGACCCTCTTTTTATGGCTACACCTTC	CASSLGPSFYGYTF
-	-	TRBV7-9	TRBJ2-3	TGTGCCAGCAGCTTGGCGGTCCTCCCCACAGATACGCAGTATTTT	CASSLAVLPTDTQYF
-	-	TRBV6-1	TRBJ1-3	TGTGCCAGCACCAGCTCTGGAAACACCATATATTTT	CASTSSGNTIYF
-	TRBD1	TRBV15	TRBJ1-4	TGTGCCACCAGCAGAAGACAGGGGGCAAAAGAAAAACTGTTTTTT	CATSRRQGAKEKLFF
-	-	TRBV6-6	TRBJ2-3	TGTGCCAGCAGTTACTCGGTCGATACGCAGTATTTT	CASSYSVDTQYF
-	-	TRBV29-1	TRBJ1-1	TGCAGCTCCAGAGGGGGGCTAAACACTGAAGCTTTCTTT	CSSRGGLNTEAFF
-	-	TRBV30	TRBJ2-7	TGTGCCTGGAAGGGGGACTACTCCTACGAGCAGTACTTC	CAWKGDYSYEQYF
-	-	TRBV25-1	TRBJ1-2	TGTGCCAGCAGTGAGGAATTCGACATGAATAACTATGGCTACACCTTC	CASSEEFDMNNYGYTF
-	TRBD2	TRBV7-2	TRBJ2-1	TGTGCCAGCAGCGGCCGACTAGCGGGGGGGAATGAGCAGTTCTTC	CASSGRLAGGNEQFF
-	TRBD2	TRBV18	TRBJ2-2	TGTGCCAGCTCACCCGGACTAGACAGAACCGGGGAGCTGTTTTTT	CASSPGLDRTGELFF
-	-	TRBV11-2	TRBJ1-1	TGTGCCAGCAGCTTTGTCGTCGGGCGTGAAGCTTTCTTT	CASSFVVGREAFF
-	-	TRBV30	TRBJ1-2	TGTGCCTGGATGGAGAAGGGCTATGGCTACACCTTC	CAWMEKGYGYTF
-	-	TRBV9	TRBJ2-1	TGTGCCAGCAGCCCCCTCGACAATGAGCAGTTCTTC	CASSPLDNEQFF
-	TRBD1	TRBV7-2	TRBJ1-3	TGTGCCAGCAGCCAAAGGGGGCCCACTGGAAACACCATATATTTT	CASSQRGPTGNTIYF
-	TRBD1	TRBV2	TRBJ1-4	TGTGCCAGCAGTTCTGGGCAGGGGGGCGAAAAACTGTTTTTT	CASSSGQGGEKLFF
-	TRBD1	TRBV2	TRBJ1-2	TGTGCCAGCCTGGGGGGGACAGGGGTTTCTGGCTACACCTTC	CASLGGTGVSGYTF
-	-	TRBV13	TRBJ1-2	TGTGCCAGCAGCTTAGTTGGAAGTGGCTACACCTTC	CASSLVGSGYTF
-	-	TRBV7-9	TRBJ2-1	TGTGCCAGCAGCTTAGGACAGTACAATGAGCAGTTCTTC	CASSLGQYNEQFF
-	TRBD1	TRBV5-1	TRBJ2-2	TGCGCCAGCAGCCCAGGGACAGGGGACACCGGGGAGCTGTTTTTT	CASSPGTGDTGELFF
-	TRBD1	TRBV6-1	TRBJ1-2	TGTGCCAGTCTCTCGACAGGGTCCATCCTATATGGCTACACCTTC	CASLSTGSILYGYTF
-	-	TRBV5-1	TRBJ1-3	TGCGCCAGCAGCTTGGGAGTGGCGGGATCTGGAAACACCATATATTTT	CASSLGVAGSGNTIYF
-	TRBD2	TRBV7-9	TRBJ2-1	TGTGCCAGCAGCTTAGTGGGGGTACTAGCGGGGAGGTACAATGAGCAGTTCTTC	CASSLVGVLAGRYNEQFF
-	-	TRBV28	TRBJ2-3	TGTGCCAGCAGTTTTTTACAGGGCACAGATACGCAGTATTTT	CASSFLQGTDTQYF
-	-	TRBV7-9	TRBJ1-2	TGTGCCAGCAGTCCGGCCTATCTAGGATATGGCTACACCTTC	CASSPAYLGYGYTF
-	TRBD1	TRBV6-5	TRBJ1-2	TGTGCCAGCAGTTCGACCGGACAGGCCTATGGCTACACCTTC	CASSSTGQAYGYTF
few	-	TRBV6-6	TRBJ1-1	TGTGCCAGCAACAAACAGGGAAGCACTGAAGCTTTCTTT	CASNKQGSTEAFF